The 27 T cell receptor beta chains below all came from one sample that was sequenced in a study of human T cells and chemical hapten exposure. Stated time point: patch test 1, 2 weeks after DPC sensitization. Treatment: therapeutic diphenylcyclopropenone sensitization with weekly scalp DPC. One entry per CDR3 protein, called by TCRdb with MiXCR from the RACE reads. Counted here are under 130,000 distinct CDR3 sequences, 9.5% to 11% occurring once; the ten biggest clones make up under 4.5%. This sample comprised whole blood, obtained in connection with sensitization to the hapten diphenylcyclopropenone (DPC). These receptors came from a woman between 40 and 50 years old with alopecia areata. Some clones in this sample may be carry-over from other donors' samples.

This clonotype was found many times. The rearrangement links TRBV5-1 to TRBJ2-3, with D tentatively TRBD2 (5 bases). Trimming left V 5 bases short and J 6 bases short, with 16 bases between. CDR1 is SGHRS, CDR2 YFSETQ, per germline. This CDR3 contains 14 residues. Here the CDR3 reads CASSLSYSEDTQYF. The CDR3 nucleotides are TGCGCCAGCAGTTTGAGTTATAGCGAGGATACGCAGTATTTT.

This chain's CDR3 is CASSYTQVSYYEQYF. CDR3 in DNA: TGTGCCAGCAGTTACACGCAGGTATCATACTACGAGCAGTACTTC. The chain uses TRBV6-2 or TRBV6-3 and TRBJ2-7; D unclear. Germline V gene lookup returns CDR1 MNHEY and CDR2 SVGEGT. V gave up 2 bases and J gave up 3 bases, with 14 bases separating them. CDR3 size: 15 residues.

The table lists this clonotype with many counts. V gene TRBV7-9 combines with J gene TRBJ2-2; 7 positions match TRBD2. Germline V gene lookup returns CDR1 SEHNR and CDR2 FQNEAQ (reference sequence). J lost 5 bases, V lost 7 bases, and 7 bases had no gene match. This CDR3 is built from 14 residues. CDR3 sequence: CASNLAEGTGELFF. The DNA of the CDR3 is TGTGCCAGCAACCTAGCGGAAGGGACCGGGGAGCTGTTTTTT.

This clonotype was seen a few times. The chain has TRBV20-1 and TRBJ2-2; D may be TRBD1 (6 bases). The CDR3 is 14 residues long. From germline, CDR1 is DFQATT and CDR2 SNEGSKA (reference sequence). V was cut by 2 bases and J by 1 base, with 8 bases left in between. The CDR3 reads CSARQGGNTGELFF. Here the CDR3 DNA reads TGCAGTGCTAGACAAGGGGGGAACACCGGGGAGCTGTTTTTT.

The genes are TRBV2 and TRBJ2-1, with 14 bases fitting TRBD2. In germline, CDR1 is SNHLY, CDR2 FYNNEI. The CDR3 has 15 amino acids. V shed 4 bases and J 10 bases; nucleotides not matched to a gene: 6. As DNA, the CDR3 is TGTGCCAGCAGTGGACTAGCGGGAGGGCCAGAAGAGCAGTTCTTC. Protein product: CASSGLAGGPEEQFF.

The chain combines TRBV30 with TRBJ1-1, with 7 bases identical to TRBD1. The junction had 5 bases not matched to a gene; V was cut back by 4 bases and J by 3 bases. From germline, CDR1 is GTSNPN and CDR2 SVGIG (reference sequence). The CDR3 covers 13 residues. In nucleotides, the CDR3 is TGTGCCTGGAACCTTGACAGGGACACTGAAGCTTTCTTT. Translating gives CAWNLDRDTEAFF.

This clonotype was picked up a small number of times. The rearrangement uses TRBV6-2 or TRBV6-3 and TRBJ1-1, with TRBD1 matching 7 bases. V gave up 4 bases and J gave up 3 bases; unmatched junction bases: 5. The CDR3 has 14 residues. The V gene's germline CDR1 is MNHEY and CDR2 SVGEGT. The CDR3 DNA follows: TGTGCCAGCAGTTGGCCTACAGGGGACACTGAAGCTTTCTTT. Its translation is CASSWPTGDTEAFF.

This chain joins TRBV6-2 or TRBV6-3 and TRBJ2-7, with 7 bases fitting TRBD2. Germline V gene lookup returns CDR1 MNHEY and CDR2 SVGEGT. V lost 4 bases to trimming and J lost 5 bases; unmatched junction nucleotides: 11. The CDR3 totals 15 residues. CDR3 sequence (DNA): TGTGCCAGCAGTTTTTCGGCGGGAGACGCCGACGAGCAGTACTTC. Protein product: CASSFSAGDADEQYF.

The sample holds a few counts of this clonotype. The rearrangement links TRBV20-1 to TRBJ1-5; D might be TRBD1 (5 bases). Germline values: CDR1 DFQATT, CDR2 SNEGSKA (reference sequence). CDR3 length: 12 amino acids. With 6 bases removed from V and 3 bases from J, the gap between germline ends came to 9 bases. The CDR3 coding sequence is TGCAGTGCCAACGGGGCCAATCAGCCCCAGCATTTT. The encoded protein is CSANGANQPQHF.

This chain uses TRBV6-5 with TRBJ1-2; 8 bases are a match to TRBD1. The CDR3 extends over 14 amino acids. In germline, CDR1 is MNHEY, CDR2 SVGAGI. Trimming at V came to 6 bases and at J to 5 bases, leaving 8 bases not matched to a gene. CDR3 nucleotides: TGTGCCAGCAGATCCTCAGGGGGCGCTTATGGCTACACCTTC. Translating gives CASRSSGGAYGYTF.

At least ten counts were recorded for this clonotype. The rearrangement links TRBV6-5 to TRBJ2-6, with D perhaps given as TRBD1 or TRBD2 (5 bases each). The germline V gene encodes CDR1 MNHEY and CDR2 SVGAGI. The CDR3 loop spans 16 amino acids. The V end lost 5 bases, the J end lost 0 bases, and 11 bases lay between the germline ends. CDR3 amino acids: CASSRDLNSGANVLTF. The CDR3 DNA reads TGTGCCAGCAGTCGGGACCTAAACTCTGGGGCCAACGTCCTGACTTTC.

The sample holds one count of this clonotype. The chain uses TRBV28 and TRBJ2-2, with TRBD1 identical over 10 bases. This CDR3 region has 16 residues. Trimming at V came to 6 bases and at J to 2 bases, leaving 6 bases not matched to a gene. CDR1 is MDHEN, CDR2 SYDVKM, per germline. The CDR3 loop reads CASSQLTGGNTGELFF. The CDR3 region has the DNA TGTGCCAGCAGCCAATTGACAGGGGGCAACACCGGGGAGCTGTTTTTT.

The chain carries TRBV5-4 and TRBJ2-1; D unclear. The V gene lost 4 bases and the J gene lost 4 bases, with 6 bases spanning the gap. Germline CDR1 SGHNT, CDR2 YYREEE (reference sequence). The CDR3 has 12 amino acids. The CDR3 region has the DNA TGTGCCAGCAGCCAAGAATACAATGAGCAGTTCTTC. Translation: CASSQEYNEQFF. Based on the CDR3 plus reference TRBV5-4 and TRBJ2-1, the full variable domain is ETGVTQSPTHLIKTRGQQVTLRCSSQSGHNTVSWYQQALGQGPQFIFQYYREEENGRGNFPPRFSGLQFPNYSSELNVNALELDDSALYLCASSQEYNEQFFGPGTRLTVL.

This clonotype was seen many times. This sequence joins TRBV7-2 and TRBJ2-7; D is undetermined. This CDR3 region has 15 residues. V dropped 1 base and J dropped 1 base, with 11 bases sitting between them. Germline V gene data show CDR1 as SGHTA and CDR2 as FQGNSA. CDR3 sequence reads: CASSLGHGGSYEQYF. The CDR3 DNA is TGTGCCAGCAGCTTAGGGCACGGTGGGTCCTACGAGCAGTACTTC.

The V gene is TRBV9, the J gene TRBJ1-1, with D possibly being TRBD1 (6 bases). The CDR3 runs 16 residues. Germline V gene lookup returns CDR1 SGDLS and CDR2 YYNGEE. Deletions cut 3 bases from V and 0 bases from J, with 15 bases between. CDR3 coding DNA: TGTGCCAGCAGCGATGCCCTGGACAGCTTGAACACTGAAGCTTTCTTT. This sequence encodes CASSDALDSLNTEAFF. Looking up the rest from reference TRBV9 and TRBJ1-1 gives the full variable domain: DSGVTQTPKHLITATGQRVTLRCSPRSGDLSVYWYQQSLDQGLQFLIQYYNGEERAKGNILERFSAQQFPDLHSELNLSSLELGDSALYFCASSDALDSLNTEAFFGQGTRLTVV.

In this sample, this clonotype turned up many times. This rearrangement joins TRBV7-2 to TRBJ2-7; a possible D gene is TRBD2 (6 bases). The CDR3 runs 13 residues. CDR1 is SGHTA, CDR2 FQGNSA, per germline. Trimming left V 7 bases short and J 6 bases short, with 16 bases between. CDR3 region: CASTLGGEGEQYF. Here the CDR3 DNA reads TGTGCCAGCACCCTCGGGGGTGAGGGCGAGCAGTACTTC.

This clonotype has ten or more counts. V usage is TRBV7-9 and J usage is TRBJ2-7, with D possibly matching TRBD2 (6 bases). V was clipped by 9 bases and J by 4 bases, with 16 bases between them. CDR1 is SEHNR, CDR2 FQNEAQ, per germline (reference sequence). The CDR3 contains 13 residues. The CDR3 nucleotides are TGTGCCAGTCGGGACGGGCTAGCGTACGAGCAGTACTTC. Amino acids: CASRDGLAYEQYF.

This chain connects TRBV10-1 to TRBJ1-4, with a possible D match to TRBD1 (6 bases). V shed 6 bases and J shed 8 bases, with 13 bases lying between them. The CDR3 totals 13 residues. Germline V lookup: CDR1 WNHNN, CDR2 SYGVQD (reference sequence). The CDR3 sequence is CASSGTSSEKLFF. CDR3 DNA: TGCGCCAGCAGCGGGACATCATCCGAAAAACTGTTTTTT.

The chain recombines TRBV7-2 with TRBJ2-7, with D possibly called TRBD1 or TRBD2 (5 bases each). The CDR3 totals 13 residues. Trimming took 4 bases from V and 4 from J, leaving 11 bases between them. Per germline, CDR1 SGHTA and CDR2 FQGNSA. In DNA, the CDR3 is TGTGCCAGCAGCTCGGGACGGGGTTACGAGCAGTACTTC. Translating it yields CASSSGRGYEQYF.

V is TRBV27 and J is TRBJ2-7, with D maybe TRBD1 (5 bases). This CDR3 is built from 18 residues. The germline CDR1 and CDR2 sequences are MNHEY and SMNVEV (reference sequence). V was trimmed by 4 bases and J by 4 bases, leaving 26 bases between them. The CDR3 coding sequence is TGTGCCAGCAGTTCCGGGCTGGGTGTGGCAGGGAATACGTACGAGCAGTACTTC. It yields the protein CASSSGLGVAGNTYEQYF.

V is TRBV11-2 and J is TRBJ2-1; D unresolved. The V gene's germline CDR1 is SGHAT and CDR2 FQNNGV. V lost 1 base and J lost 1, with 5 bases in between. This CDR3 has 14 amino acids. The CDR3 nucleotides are TGTGCCAGCAGCTTAGTCGGTTCCTACAATGAGCAGTTCTTC. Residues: CASSLVGSYNEQFF.

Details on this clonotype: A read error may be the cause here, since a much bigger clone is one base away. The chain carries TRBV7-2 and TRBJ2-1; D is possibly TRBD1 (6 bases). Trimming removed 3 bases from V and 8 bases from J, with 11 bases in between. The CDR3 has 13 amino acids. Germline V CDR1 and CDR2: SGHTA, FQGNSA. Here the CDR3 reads CASSLQGYYEQFF. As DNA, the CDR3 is TGTGCCAGCAGCTTGCAGGGGTACTATGAGCAGTTCTTC.

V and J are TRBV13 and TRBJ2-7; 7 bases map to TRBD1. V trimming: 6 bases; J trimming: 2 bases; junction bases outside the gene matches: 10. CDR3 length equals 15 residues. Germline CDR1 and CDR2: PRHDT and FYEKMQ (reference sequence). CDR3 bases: TGTGCCAGCAGGGGACCGGGACAGACCGCCTACGAGCAGTACTTC. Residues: CASRGPGQTAYEQYF.

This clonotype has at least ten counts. CDR3 in amino acids: CASSEGARRIEAFF. The CDR3, as DNA: TGTGCCAGCAGTGAGGGTGCCCGGAGGATAGAAGCTTTCTTT. The chain links TRBV6-1 to TRBJ1-1, with D uncertain. The V gene's germline CDR1 is MNHNS and CDR2 SASEGT. Trimming stripped 3 bases from V and 8 bases from J, with 16 bases between. The CDR3 contains 14 residues.

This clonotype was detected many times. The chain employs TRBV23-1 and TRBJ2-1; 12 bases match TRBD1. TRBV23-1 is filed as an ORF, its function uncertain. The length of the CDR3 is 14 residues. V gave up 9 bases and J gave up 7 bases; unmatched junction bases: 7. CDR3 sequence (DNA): TGCGCCAGTTCCCGGGACAGGGGGCTAAATGAGCAGTTCTTC. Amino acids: CASSRDRGLNEQFF.

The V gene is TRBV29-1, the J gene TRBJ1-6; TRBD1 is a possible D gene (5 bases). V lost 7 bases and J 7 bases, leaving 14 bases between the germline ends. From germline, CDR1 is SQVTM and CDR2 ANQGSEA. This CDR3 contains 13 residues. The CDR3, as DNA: TGCAGCGCCAGCGGGGGACCAAATTCACCCCTCCACTTT. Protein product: CSASGGPNSPLHF.

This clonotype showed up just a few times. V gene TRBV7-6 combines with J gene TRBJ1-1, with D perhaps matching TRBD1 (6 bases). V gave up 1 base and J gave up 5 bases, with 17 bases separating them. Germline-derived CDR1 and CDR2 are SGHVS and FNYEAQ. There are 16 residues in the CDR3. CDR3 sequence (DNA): TGTGCCAGCAGCTTAGATCCTCCGGGGGGCCGGACTGAAGCTTTCTTT. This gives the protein CASSLDPPGGRTEAFF.